This paragraph covers one T cell receptor (beta chain) sequence. Its antigen is unknown. Generated by immunoSEQ multiplex PCR, the TCRdb table keeps only in-frame clones and is missing some. Of more than 250,000 clones listed, about nine tenths were seen once; the top ten hold around 0.84%. The data belong to a study of cytomegalovirus exposure and HLA in healthy donors. The CDR3 spans 16 residues. Germline loops: CDR1 MDHEN, CDR2 SYDVKM. The trim removed 7 bases at V and 8 bases at J, leaving 16 bases unmatched. The donors were in the roughly 110-subject validation cohort, distinct from the roughly 600-subject first cohort. Study-level results: Usually a TCR sequence was rare, but some public TCRs were found in many donors. In vitro data verified a few CMV-associated chains as specific for CMV antigens.

The receptor's source is a woman between 18 and 29 years old in good health and CMV-seronegative. The chain uses TRBV28 and TRBJ1-4, with 7 bases that match TRBD1. The sequenced sample was PBMCs. The DNA of the CDR3 is TGTGCCAGCACTACGAGCCTGCAGGGGGGACGGGAAAAACTGTTTTTT. Encoded protein: CASTTSLQGGREKLFF.